The source of this T cell receptor (beta chain) is a study of OX40 agonist ivuxolimab in advanced cancers. Across the whole study: The patients' treatment was ivuxolimab, an agonistic anti-OX40 (CD134) antibody.

Libraries were prepared by immunoSEQ multiplex PCR; TCRdb keeps only in-frame clonotypes and omits some of them. There are around 50,000 clones in the sample; 85% occur only once, and over 20% lies in the top ten. Study-wide results and caveats: Circulating CD4+ and CD8+ T cells showed clonal expansion by week 6 at 0.1 to 3.0 mg/kg. Also present in some nonresponders was a low level of normalized T-cell clonal expansion. Not determined was the antigen specificity of the expanded peripheral T cells.

CDR3 length: 14 amino acids. Trimming removed 1 base at V and 5 bases at J, with 8 bases between. The germline V gene encodes CDR1 LGHNA and CDR2 YSLEER. As concerns this clone: As yet, its antigen is unknown.

The TCR comes from an adult with an advanced solid tumor such as melanoma, head and neck, liver or kidney cancer. Sequencing was performed on CD4+ or CD8+ T cells sorted from blood, taken in a trial of the OX40 agonist ivuxolimab. The V and J genes are TRBV4-3 and TRBJ2-2; D not certain. The CDR3: CASSQGADTGELFF. The CDR3 region has the DNA TGCGCCAGCAGCCAAGGAGCCGATACCGGGGAGCTGTTTTTT.